This T cell receptor (beta chain) is drawn from a study of response to subunit inactivated influenza vaccine. Findings of the study overall: T cells newly recruited by each seasonal influenza vaccination are few, the authors suggested.

As for this clonotype: Its specificity is unknown.

TCRdb called the RT-PCR reads again in MiXCR, with one record for every CDR3 protein. The sample gives 500,000 to 600,000 distinct CDR3 sequences, 10% to 15% of which show up once; 10% is in the top ten. The source is a man aged 50 to 60 who received an inactivated influenza vaccine. The source material was PBMCs from blood, sampled on the day of vaccination.

CDR3 protein: CAWTGDSVGIGYTF. Written as DNA, the CDR3 is TGTGCCTGGACGGGGGACAGCGTGGGGATTGGCTACACCTTC. The chain recombines TRBV30 with TRBJ1-2; TRBD1 agrees at 7 bases. CDR3 length: 14 residues. Germline lookup yields CDR1 GTSNPN and CDR2 SVGIG (reference sequence). V gave up 4 bases and J gave up 7 bases; unmatched junction bases: 12.